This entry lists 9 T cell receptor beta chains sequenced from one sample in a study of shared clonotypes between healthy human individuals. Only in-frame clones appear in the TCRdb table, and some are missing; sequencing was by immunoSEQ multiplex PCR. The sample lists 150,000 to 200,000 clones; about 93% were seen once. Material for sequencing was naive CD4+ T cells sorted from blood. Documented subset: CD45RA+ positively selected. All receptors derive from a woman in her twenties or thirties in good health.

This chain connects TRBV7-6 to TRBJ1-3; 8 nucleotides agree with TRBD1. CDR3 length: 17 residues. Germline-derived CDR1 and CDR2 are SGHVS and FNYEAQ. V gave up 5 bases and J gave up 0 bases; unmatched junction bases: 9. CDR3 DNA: TGTGCCAGCAGCCACCGACAGGGGCTAAGCTCTGGAAACACCATATATTTT. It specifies CASSHRQGLSSGNTIYF.

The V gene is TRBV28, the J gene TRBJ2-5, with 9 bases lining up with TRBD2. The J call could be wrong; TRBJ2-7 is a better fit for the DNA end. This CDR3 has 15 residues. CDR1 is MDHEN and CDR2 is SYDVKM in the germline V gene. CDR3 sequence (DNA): TGTGCCAGCATCCTAGCGGGACAAAACTCCTACGAGCAGTACTTC. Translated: CASILAGQNSYEQYF.

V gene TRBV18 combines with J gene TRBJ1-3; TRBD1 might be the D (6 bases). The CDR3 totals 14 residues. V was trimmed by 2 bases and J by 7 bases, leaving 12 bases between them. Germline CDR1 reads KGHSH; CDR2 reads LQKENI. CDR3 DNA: TGTGCCAGCTCACCAAATGAGGGGGTGAACACCATATATTTT. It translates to CASSPNEGVNTIYF.

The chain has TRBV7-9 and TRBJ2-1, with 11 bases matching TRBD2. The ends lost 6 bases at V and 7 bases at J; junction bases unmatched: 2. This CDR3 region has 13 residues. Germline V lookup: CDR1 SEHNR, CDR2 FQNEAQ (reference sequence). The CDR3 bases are TGTGCCAGCAGAGGGACTAGCGGTAATGAGCAGTTCTTC. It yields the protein CASRGTSGNEQFF.

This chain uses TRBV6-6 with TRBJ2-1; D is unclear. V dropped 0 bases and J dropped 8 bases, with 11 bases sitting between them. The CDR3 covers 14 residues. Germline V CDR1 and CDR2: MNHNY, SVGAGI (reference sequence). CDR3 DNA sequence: TGTGCCAGCAGTTACTCGACTCGCCTCCATGAGCAGTTCTTC. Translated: CASSYSTRLHEQFF.

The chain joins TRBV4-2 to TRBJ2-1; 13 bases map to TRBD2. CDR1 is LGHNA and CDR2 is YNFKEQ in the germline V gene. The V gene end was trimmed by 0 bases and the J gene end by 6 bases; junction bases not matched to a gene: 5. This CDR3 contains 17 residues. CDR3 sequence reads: CASSQEGTSGETNEQFF. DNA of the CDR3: TGTGCCAGCAGCCAAGAGGGGACTAGCGGGGAGACCAATGAGCAGTTCTTC.

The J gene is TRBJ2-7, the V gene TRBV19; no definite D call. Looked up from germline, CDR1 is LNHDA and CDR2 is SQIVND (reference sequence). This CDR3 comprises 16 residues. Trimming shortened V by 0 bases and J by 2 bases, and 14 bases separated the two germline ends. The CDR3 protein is CASSIEFWERAYEQYF. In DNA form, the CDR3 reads TGTGCCAGTAGTATAGAATTTTGGGAACGCGCCTACGAGCAGTACTTC.

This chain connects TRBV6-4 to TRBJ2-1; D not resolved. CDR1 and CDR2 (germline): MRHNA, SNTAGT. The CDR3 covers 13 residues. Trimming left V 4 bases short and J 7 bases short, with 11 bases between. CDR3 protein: CASSVELANEQFF. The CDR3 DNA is TGTGCCAGCAGTGTGGAGCTGGCGAATGAGCAGTTCTTC.

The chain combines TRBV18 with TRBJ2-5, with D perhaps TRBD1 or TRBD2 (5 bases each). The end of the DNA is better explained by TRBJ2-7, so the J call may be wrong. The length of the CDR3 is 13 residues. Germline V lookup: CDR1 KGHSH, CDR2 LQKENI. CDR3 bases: TGTGCCAGCTCCCCAGGGAGAATGGACGAGCAGTACTTC. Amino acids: CASSPGRMDEQYF.